The 20 T cell receptor beta chains in this list originate from one sample, sequenced in a study of T cells after posttransplantation cyclophosphamide. The table came from immunoSEQ multiplex PCR; TCRdb's copy has only in-frame clones and leaves some out. The data hold about 15,000 clones, with around nine tenths observed a single time. Cyclophosphamide on days +3 and +4 followed busulfan-fludarabine conditioning and a marrow graft. The source was CD4+ T cells sorted from blood, collected after allogeneic stem cell transplant with posttransplant cyclophosphamide. All receptors derive from a male patient between 55 and 70 years old who received an allogeneic stem cell transplant from a related donor and was CMV-positive. Certain T cells may be donor cells from the graft.

The chain couples TRBV5-4 to TRBJ1-1; D is uncertain. With 5 bases removed from V and 4 bases from J, the gap between germline ends came to 15 bases. CDR3 size: 14 residues. CDR1 and CDR2 (germline): SGHNT, YYREEE (reference sequence). The CDR3 nucleotides are TGTGCCAGCAGATACTCCATGGAGGGCACTGAAGCTTTCTTT. Amino acid sequence: CASRYSMEGTEAFF.

V usage is TRBV28 and J usage is TRBJ1-1; no clear D. The length of the CDR3 is 15 residues. Germline loops: CDR1 MDHEN, CDR2 SYDVKM. V dropped 7 bases and J dropped 1 base, with 16 bases sitting between them. The CDR3 DNA reads as TGTGCCAGCACTACCGCCGGGTGGAGGAACACTGAAGCTTTCTTT. This gives the protein CASTTAGWRNTEAFF.

This chain links TRBV5-1 with TRBJ2-1, with a possible D match to TRBD1 (6 bases). V lost 4 bases and J 0 bases, leaving 14 bases between the germline ends. Germline loops: CDR1 SGHRS, CDR2 YFSETQ. The CDR3 has 16 residues. CDR3 coding DNA: TGCGCCAGCAGCCGGAACAGGGATCCCTCCTACAATGAGCAGTTCTTC. This translates into CASSRNRDPSYNEQFF.

The chain uses TRBV15 and TRBJ1-5, with a tentative D call TRBD1 (5 bases). CDR1 and CDR2 from the germline V gene are LNHNV and YYDKDF (reference sequence). V was pared by 1 base and J by 0 bases, with 7 bases between. The CDR3 runs 15 residues. The CDR3 bases are TGTGCCACCAGCAGAGGACAGCATAGCAATCAGCCCCAGCATTTT. It translates to CATSRGQHSNQPQHF. The full variable domain, in which reference TRBV15 and TRBJ1-5 provide the parts outside the CDR3, is DAMVIQNPRYQVTQFGKPVTLSCSQTLNHNVMYWYQQKSSQAPKLLFHYYDKDFNNEADTPDNFQSRRPNTSFCFLDIRSPGLGDTAMYLCATSRGQHSNQPQHFGDGTRLSIL.

V gene TRBV27 combines with J gene TRBJ1-1; D perhaps matches TRBD1 (6 bases). This CDR3 comprises 15 residues. V was cut by 4 bases and J by 6 bases, with 18 bases left in between. Germline V gene lookup returns CDR1 MNHEY and CDR2 SMNVEV (reference sequence). The CDR3 nucleotides read TGTGCCAGCAGTTCGCCGGGACATTCTAAGGCTGAAGCTTTCTTT. It is translated as CASSSPGHSKAEAFF.

V and J are TRBV7-9 and TRBJ1-1; tentative D call: TRBD1 (5 bases). The CDR3 length is 13 residues. V dropped 5 bases and J dropped 5 bases, with 12 bases sitting between them. The germline CDR1 and CDR2 sequences are SEHNR and FQNEAQ (reference sequence). CDR3 in amino acids: CASSQQDGTEAFF. CDR3 coding DNA: TGTGCCAGCAGCCAACAGGACGGGACTGAAGCTTTCTTT.

This chain links TRBV6-1 with TRBJ2-7; 8 bases match TRBD2. The CDR3 is made up of 14 amino acids. Germline lookup yields CDR1 MNHNS and CDR2 SASEGT. V trimming: 6 bases; J trimming: 0 bases; junction bases outside the gene matches: 4. DNA for the CDR3: TGTGCCAGCAGGGTAGCGGGGTACTCCTACGAGCAGTACTTC. Residues: CASRVAGYSYEQYF.

This chain uses TRBV28 with TRBJ1-2; D is ambiguous. From germline, CDR1 is MDHEN and CDR2 SYDVKM. The CDR3 sequence is 14 residues long. Trimming removed 3 bases at V and 7 bases at J, with 15 bases between. Here the CDR3 DNA reads TGTGCCAGCAGTTTGCGGGATCCCCGTTCTGGCTACACCTTC. Translating gives CASSLRDPRSGYTF.

This clone has a single count. V usage is TRBV6-1 and J usage is TRBJ1-2; TRBD1 matches 7 bases. Germline V gene sequence: CDR1 MNHNS, CDR2 SASEGT. V was clipped by 6 bases and J by 7 bases; unmatched bases: 11. The CDR3 is made up of 14 amino acids. The CDR3 DNA reads as TGTGCCAGCAGGCCTCGACAGGGAGGAGTTGGCTACACCTTC. Translated, it gives CASRPRQGGVGYTF.

The genes are TRBV18 and TRBJ2-7; possible D gene TRBD2, 6 bases. The CDR3 loop spans 15 amino acids. The germline gives CDR1 KGHSH, CDR2 LQKENI. Trimming shortened V by 5 bases and J by 3 bases, and 17 bases separated the two germline ends. The CDR3 coding sequence is TGTGCCAGCTCAAGACCGGGACTCGTGGTCTACGAGCAGTACTTC. It specifies CASSRPGLVVYEQYF.

V and J are TRBV10-3 and TRBJ2-5; TRBD1 might be the D (6 bases). Germline CDR1 ENHRY, CDR2 SYGVKD. V was cut by 7 bases and J by 0 bases, with 9 bases left in between. The CDR3 is 13 amino acids. The CDR3, as DNA: TGTGCCATCAAGGACAGTAACCAAGAGACCCAGTACTTC. This encodes CAIKDSNQETQYF.

This clone was counted once. The gene calls are TRBV18 and TRBJ1-1; no definite D call. This CDR3 is built from 14 residues. The germline V gene has CDR1 KGHSH and CDR2 LQKENI. Deletions cut 0 bases from V and 3 bases from J, with 8 bases between. CDR3 bases: TGTGCCAGCTCACCACCGTCCGGTTACACTGAAGCTTTCTTT. This codes for CASSPPSGYTEAFF.

V gene TRBV7-9 combines with J gene TRBJ1-2; TRBD1 is a possible D gene (6 bases). With 5 bases removed from V and 5 bases from J, the gap between germline ends came to 12 bases. This CDR3 is 13 amino acids long. Per the germline V gene, CDR1 is SEHNR and CDR2 is FQNEAQ (reference sequence). The CDR3 DNA sequence: TGTGCCAGCAGCCCCGGACAGAGATATGGCTACACCTTC. Translated: CASSPGQRYGYTF.

This clone has a single count. The gene calls are TRBV7-3 and TRBJ2-3; 15 bases map to TRBD2. CDR1 and CDR2 from the germline V gene are SGHTA and FQGTGA. There are 19 residues in the CDR3. Germline trimming cut 7 bases from V and 2 bases from J; bases unmatched to any gene: 13. In DNA, the CDR3 is TGTGCCAGCACCATCCCAAAGGGACTAGCGGGGGGTAACACAGATACGCAGTATTTT. It is translated as CASTIPKGLAGGNTDTQYF. Based on the CDR3 plus reference TRBV7-3 and TRBJ2-3, the full variable domain is GAGVSQTPSNKVTEKGKYVELRCDPISGHTALYWYRQSLGQGPEFLIYFQGTGAADDSGLPNDRFFAVRPEGSVSTLKIQRTERGDSAVYLCASTIPKGLAGGNTDTQYFGPGTRLTVL.

The chain couples TRBV10-1 to TRBJ2-7, with 9 bases that match TRBD1. In germline, CDR1 is WNHNN, CDR2 SYGVQD (reference sequence). Trimming took 5 bases from V and 5 from J; bases not matched to a gene: 4. The CDR3 totals 13 residues. The chain's CDR3 is CASSTGGTHEQYF. The CDR3 DNA is TGCGCCAGCAGTACAGGGGGCACACACGAGCAGTACTTC.

The rearrangement joins TRBV28 to TRBJ2-7; 8 nucleotides match TRBD1. The CDR3 is 11 amino acids. Germline CDR1 is MDHEN and CDR2 is SYDVKM. J was trimmed by 4 bases and V by 9 bases; bases with no gene match: 2. The CDR3 DNA follows: TGTGCCAGTGACAGGGGTTACGAGCAGTACTTC. Amino acids: CASDRGYEQYF.

The rearrangement uses TRBV6-5 and TRBJ2-2; a weak D match, TRBD1 (6 bases). The CDR3 totals 14 residues. Trimming took off 6 bases at V and 1 base at J, with 9 bases between the two ends. CDR1 is MNHEY, CDR2 SVGAGI, per germline. The CDR3 sequence is CASSRQVNTGELFF. Here the CDR3 DNA reads TGTGCCAGCAGCCGACAGGTGAACACCGGGGAGCTGTTTTTT.

V gene TRBV29-1 combines with J gene TRBJ2-3; D is perhaps TRBD2 (6 bases). V lost 5 bases, J lost 1 base, and 13 bases lay in between. The CDR3 covers 14 residues. Per germline, CDR1 SQVTM and CDR2 ANQGSEA. This CDR3 reads CSVPGGGGTDTQYF. The CDR3 DNA follows: TGCAGCGTTCCGGGCGGCGGGGGCACAGATACGCAGTATTTT.

J is TRBJ1-1 and V is TRBV18; D may be TRBD1 (5 bases). In germline, CDR1 is KGHSH, CDR2 LQKENI. Trimming removed 1 base from V and 1 base from J, with 10 bases in between. The CDR3 is 15 amino acids. CDR3 residues: CASSPLAGTNTEAFF. CDR3 DNA: TGTGCCAGCTCACCACTGGCGGGGACGAACACTGAAGCTTTCTTT. The complete variable domain, with remaining parts taken from reference TRBV18 and TRBJ1-1, reads NAGVMQNPRHLVRRRGQEARLRCSPMKGHSHVYWYRQLPEEGLKFMVYLQKENIIDESGMPKERFSAEFPKEGPSILRIQQVVRGDSAAYFCASSPLAGTNTEAFFGQGTRLTVV.

This rearrangement joins TRBV5-1 to TRBJ2-7, with D uncertain. The CDR3 extends over 13 amino acids. Trimming took off 6 bases at V and 2 bases at J, with 12 bases between the two ends. Germline-derived CDR1 and CDR2 are SGHRS and YFSETQ. DNA for the CDR3: TGCGCCAGCACTCCGTCCGGAGCCTACGAGCAGTACTTC. It specifies CASTPSGAYEQYF. The variable domain in full, with the rest retrieved from reference TRBV5-1 and TRBJ2-7, is KAGVTQTPRYLIKTRGQQVTLSCSPISGHRSVSWYQQTPGQGLQFLFEYFSETQRNKGNFPGRFSGRQFSNSRSEMNVSTLELGDSALYLCASTPSGAYEQYFGPGTRLTVT.